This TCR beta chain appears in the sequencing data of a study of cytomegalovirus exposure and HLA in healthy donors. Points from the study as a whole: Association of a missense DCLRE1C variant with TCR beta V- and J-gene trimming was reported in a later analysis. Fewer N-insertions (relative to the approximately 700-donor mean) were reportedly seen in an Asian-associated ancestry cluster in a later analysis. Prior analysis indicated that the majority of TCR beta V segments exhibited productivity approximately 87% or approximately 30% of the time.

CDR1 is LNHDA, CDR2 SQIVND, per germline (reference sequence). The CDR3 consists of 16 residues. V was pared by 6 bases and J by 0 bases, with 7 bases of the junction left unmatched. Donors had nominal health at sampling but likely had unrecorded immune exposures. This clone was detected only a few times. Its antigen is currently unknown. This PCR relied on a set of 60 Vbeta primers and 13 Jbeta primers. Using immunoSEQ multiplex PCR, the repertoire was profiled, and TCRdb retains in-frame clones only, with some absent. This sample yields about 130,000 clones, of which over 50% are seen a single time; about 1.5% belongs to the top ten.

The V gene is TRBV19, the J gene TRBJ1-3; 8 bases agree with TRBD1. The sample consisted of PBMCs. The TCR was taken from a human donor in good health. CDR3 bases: TGTGCCAGTAGAGGGACAGGCGAAAGCTCTGGAAACACCATATATTTT. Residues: CASRGTGESSGNTIYF.